The 20 T cell receptor beta chains given below trace back to one sample, sequenced in a study of shared clonotypes between healthy human individuals. Positive CCR7 selection of CD45RO-negative cells yielded the naive CD8 cells, and terminally differentiated effector memory CD45RA+ cells were excluded. Data came from immunoSEQ multiplex PCR; TCRdb stores just in-frame clones and leaves some out. The sample has hundreds of thousands of clones, 85% to 95% seen once. Sequencing input: naive CD8+ T cells sorted from blood. The receptors were sampled from a woman in her twenties or thirties in good health.

This chain uses TRBV19 with TRBJ2-5, with D possibly called TRBD1 or TRBD2 (5 bases each). The CDR3 is 16 amino acids. V gave up 5 bases and J gave up 0 bases, with 16 bases separating them. Germline CDR1 and CDR2: LNHDA and SQIVND (reference sequence). The CDR3 loop reads CASSPSPGPYQETQYF. DNA for the CDR3: TGTGCCAGTAGTCCAAGCCCGGGGCCGTACCAAGAGACCCAGTACTTC.

The chain is built from TRBV7-2 and TRBJ2-3; the D gene is possibly TRBD2 (6 bases). Trimming took 4 bases from V and 6 from J, leaving 11 bases between them. This CDR3 is 13 amino acids long. Germline V gives CDR1 SGHTA, CDR2 FQGNSA. The CDR3 region is CASSYGGWDTQYF. DNA of the CDR3: TGTGCCAGCAGCTACGGGGGTTGGGATACGCAGTATTTT.

The chain combines TRBV9 with TRBJ2-1; D remains unclear. V was trimmed by 1 base and J by 0 bases, leaving 8 bases between them. CDR1 and CDR2 (germline): SGDLS, YYNGEE. The length of the CDR3 is 15 residues. The CDR3: CASSVPRSSYNEQFF. The CDR3 DNA reads TGTGCCAGCAGCGTACCCCGGAGCTCCTACAATGAGCAGTTCTTC.

In this sample, this clone turned up once. The rearrangement joins TRBV28 to TRBJ2-7; the match to TRBD1 covers 9 bases. Per germline, CDR1 MDHEN and CDR2 SYDVKM. The CDR3 consists of 14 residues. V was clipped by 5 bases and J by 3 bases; unmatched bases: 5. Here the CDR3 reads CASSATGGGYEQYF. The DNA of the CDR3 is TGTGCCAGCAGTGCGACAGGGGGGGGCTACGAGCAGTACTTC.

V gene TRBV7-6 combines with J gene TRBJ2-5; 8 bases line up with TRBD2. CDR3 size: 13 residues. Germline values: CDR1 SGHVS, CDR2 FNYEAQ. V lost 3 bases and J lost 5; bases outside the gene matches: 2. The CDR3 region is CASSFPGGETQYF. CDR3 nucleotide sequence: TGTGCCAGCAGCTTCCCGGGAGGGGAGACCCAGTACTTC.

The rearrangement joins TRBV4-1 to TRBJ2-2, with D maybe TRBD2 (6 bases). The V end lost 0 bases, the J end lost 5 bases, and 16 bases lay between the germline ends. The CDR3 extends over 17 amino acids. Germline assignment: CDR1 MGHRA and CDR2 YSYEKL. CDR3: CASSQDLREQQTGELFF. The CDR3, as DNA: TGCGCCAGCAGCCAAGATCTGCGGGAACAACAGACCGGGGAGCTGTTTTTT.

V is TRBV5-1 and J is TRBJ2-3, with a possible D match to TRBD1 (6 bases). The germline V gene encodes CDR1 SGHRS and CDR2 YFSETQ. V dropped 4 bases and J dropped 4 bases, with 10 bases sitting between them. The CDR3 contains 13 residues. The CDR3 DNA is TGCGCCAGCAGCCGAGGGGGATCAGATACGCAGTATTTT. Translating gives CASSRGGSDTQYF. Using reference TRBV5-1 and TRBJ2-3 for the parts outside the CDR3, the full variable domain is KAGVTQTPRYLIKTRGQQVTLSCSPISGHRSVSWYQQTPGQGLQFLFEYFSETQRNKGNFPGRFSGRQFSNSRSEMNVSTLELGDSALYLCASSRGGSDTQYFGPGTRLTVL.

V is TRBV7-8 and J is TRBJ1-5, with D possibly matching TRBD1 (6 bases). The CDR3 has 15 residues. The V end lost 3 bases, the J end lost 0 bases, and 9 bases lay between the germline ends. Germline V gene sequence: CDR1 SGHVS, CDR2 FQNEAQ. The CDR3, as DNA: TGTGCCAGCAGCTTCCAGGGGTATAGCAATCAGCCCCAGCATTTT. This sequence encodes CASSFQGYSNQPQHF.

This sequence joins TRBV27 and TRBJ2-4, with unresolved D. The V gene lost 6 bases and the J gene lost 3 bases, with 15 bases spanning the gap. Germline CDR1 is MNHEY and CDR2 is SMNVEV (reference sequence). This CDR3 region has 15 residues. This CDR3 reads CASSPGSTNKNIQYF. CDR3 bases: TGTGCCAGCAGCCCAGGCAGCACCAACAAAAACATTCAGTACTTC.

The rearrangement links TRBV21-1 to TRBJ1-2; the table's D call, TRBD1, has no DNA check behind it. TRBV21-1 is recorded as a pseudogene. This CDR3 has 16 amino acids. CDR3 in amino acids: CASSFHPGTGLYGYTF. The CDR3 DNA sequence: TGTGCCAGCAGCTTTCACCCCGGGACAGGGCTTTATGGCTACACCTTC.

V gene TRBV28 combines with J gene TRBJ2-5; 9 bases align to TRBD1. The J call may be in error: the DNA end matches TRBJ2-7 better. CDR3 length equals 13 residues. The germline CDR1 and CDR2 sequences are MDHEN and SYDVKM. The CDR3: CASSQGQGYEQYF. The CDR3 DNA reads as TGTGCCAGCAGTCAGGGACAGGGTTACGAGCAGTACTTC.

This clone has more than one count but fewer than ten. Other DNA sequences in this sample translate to the same CDR3. This sequence joins TRBV27 and TRBJ2-5; the D is unclear. Trimming took 2 bases from V and 5 from J, leaving 3 bases between them. CDR3 length: 11 residues. CDR1 is MNHEY, CDR2 SMNVEV, per germline (reference sequence). CDR3 protein: CASSLGETQYF. CDR3 coding DNA: TGTGCCAGCAGTTTAGGGGAGACCCAGTACTTC.

On this clone itself: This sample also contains other DNA sequences that code for the same CDR3. This chain joins TRBV19 and TRBJ2-7, with no clear D. This CDR3 region has 12 residues. V dropped 3 bases and J dropped 0 bases, with 3 bases sitting between them. CDR1 is LNHDA, CDR2 SQIVND, per germline (reference sequence). CDR3 amino acids: CASSMDSYEQYF. CDR3 DNA sequence: TGTGCCAGTAGTATGGACTCCTACGAGCAGTACTTC. The whole variable domain, remainder taken from reference TRBV19 and TRBJ2-7, is DGGITQSPKYLFRKEGQNVTLSCEQNLNHDAMYWYRQDPGQGLRLIYYSQIVNDFQKGDIAEGYSVSREKKESFPLTVTSAQKNPTAFYLCASSMDSYEQYFGPGTRLTVT.

The chain employs TRBV27 and TRBJ1-2; D is unresolved. V lost 4 bases to trimming and J lost 5 bases, with 11 bases between them. This CDR3 has 13 amino acids. The germline CDR1 and CDR2 sequences are MNHEY and SMNVEV (reference sequence). CDR3 in amino acids: CASSSGPGYGYTF. The CDR3 bases are TGTGCCAGCAGTTCCGGACCCGGGTATGGCTACACCTTC.

The V call is TRBV4-1, the J call TRBJ1-6; 7 positions agree with TRBD1. CDR1 and CDR2 (germline): MGHRA, YSYEKL. This CDR3 has 16 amino acids. The ends lost 4 bases at V and 8 bases at J; junction bases unmatched: 11. CDR3 DNA: TGCGCCAGCAGCCTCAGACCCCGTACAGGGGATTCACCCCTCCACTTT. Translating gives CASSLRPRTGDSPLHF.

The chain is built from TRBV4-2 and TRBJ2-7, with D tentatively TRBD1 (6 bases). In germline, CDR1 is LGHNA, CDR2 YNFKEQ. The CDR3 is 18 residues long. V was shortened by 0 bases and J by 1 base, with 19 bases between the two germline ends. The CDR3 loop reads CASSQDRLQGQESYEQYF. The CDR3 nucleotides are TGTGCCAGCAGCCAAGACCGCCTACAGGGTCAGGAGTCCTACGAGCAGTACTTC.

V and J are TRBV5-4 and TRBJ1-1; TRBD1 matches 7 bases. This CDR3 has 14 residues. Germline CDR1 and CDR2: SGHNT and YYREEE (reference sequence). The V segment lost 4 bases and the J segment 6 bases; nucleotides outside the gene matches: 9. The CDR3 loop is CASSHRQGVAEAFF. CDR3 bases: TGTGCCAGCAGCCATCGACAGGGCGTCGCTGAAGCTTTCTTT.

This chain joins TRBV7-6 and TRBJ2-5, with a possible D match to TRBD1 (5 bases). The J call may be incorrect, as the DNA end agrees better with TRBJ2-7. From germline, CDR1 is SGHVS and CDR2 FNYEAQ. The CDR3 spans 13 residues. For the CDR3, the DNA is TGTGCCAGCAGCTTTGGGCAGGGCGACGAGCAGTACTTC. Translation: CASSFGQGDEQYF.

This chain uses TRBV25-1 with TRBJ2-2; D is uncertain. The V end was cut by 1 base, the J end by 5 bases, with 11 bases between. The CDR3 extends over 15 amino acids. The germline V gene has CDR1 MGHDK and CDR2 SYGVNS. In DNA, the CDR3 is TGTGCCAGCAGTGAATGGTCAGCGTCGACCGGGGAGCTGTTTTTT. Translating gives CASSEWSASTGELFF. The whole variable domain, filled in from reference TRBV25-1 and TRBJ2-2, reads EADIYQTPRYLVIGTGKKITLECSQTMGHDKMYWYQQDPGMELHLIHYSYGVNSTEKGDLSSESTVSRIRTEHFPLTLESARPSHTSQYLCASSEWSASTGELFFGEGSRLTVL.

The rearrangement uses TRBV4-2 and TRBJ2-7; D remains ambiguous. With 4 bases removed from V and 4 bases from J, the gap between germline ends came to 20 bases. The CDR3 contains 16 residues. Germline CDR1 and CDR2: LGHNA and YNFKEQ. CDR3 DNA sequence: TGTGCCAGCAGCCCCGGGCCTGTCGGTTCTTCTTACGAGCAGTACTTC. Translating gives CASSPGPVGSSYEQYF.